This TCR beta chain was sequenced in a study of shared clonotypes between healthy human individuals. Study overall: Three plates were used per donor for CD4 naive, three for CD4 memory, two for CD8 naive and one for CD8 memory.

This table comes from immunoSEQ multiplex PCR, and its TCRdb copy is limited to in-frame clones, with some not included. The sample lists fewer than 800,000 clones, about 90% occurring once. The naive CD8 subset, CD45RO-negative cells positively selected for CCR7, excluded terminally differentiated effector memory CD45RA+ cells. Trimming shortened V by 8 bases and J by 7 bases, and 24 bases separated the two germline ends. The CDR3 sequence is 15 residues long. The germline V gene has CDR1 ENHRY and CDR2 SYGVKD. Sequencing was performed on naive CD8+ T cells sorted from blood. The chain recombines TRBV10-3 with TRBJ2-7; D is tentatively TRBD1 or TRBD2 (5 bases each). The origin of this receptor is a man aged 25-45 years in good health. CDR3: CAIAGRDVSLREQYF. The CDR3 nucleotides are TGTGCCATCGCGGGCAGGGACGTTTCCCTACGGGAGCAGTACTTC.